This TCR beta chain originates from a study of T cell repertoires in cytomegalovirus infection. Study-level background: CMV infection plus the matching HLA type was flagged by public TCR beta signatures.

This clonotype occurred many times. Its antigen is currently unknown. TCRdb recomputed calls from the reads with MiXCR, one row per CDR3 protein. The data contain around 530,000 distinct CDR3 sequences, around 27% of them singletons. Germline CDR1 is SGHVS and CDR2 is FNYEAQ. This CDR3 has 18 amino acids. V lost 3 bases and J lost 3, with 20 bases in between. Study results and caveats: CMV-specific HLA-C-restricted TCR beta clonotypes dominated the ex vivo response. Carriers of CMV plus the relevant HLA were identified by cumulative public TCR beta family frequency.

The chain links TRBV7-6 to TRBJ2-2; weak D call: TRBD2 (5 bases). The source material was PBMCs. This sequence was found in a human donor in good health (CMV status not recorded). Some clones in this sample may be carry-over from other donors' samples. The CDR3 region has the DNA TGTGCCAGCAGCTTTTCAAGTTTAACGAGCGGATACACCGGGGAGCTGTTTTTT. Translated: CASSFSSLTSGYTGELFF.